The 12 T cell receptor beta chains below come from one sample, sequenced in a study of CD8 T cells in Susac syndrome. cDNA came from 0.5 to 1 ug RNA primed by random hexamers. TCRdb re-called the immunoSEQ multiplex PCR reads with MiXCR, one entry per CDR3 protein. Of about 130,000 distinct CDR3 sequences listed, about 95% are singletons. The sequenced sample was CD8+ T cells from PBMCs. These receptor sequences come from a human donor with Susac syndrome.

The chain is built from TRBV27 and TRBJ2-1; possible D gene TRBD2, 5 bases. Germline values: CDR1 MNHEY, CDR2 SMNVEV (reference sequence). Trimming stripped 7 bases from V and 8 bases from J, with 12 bases between. The CDR3 sequence is 12 residues long. The CDR3 loop reads CASIGLPHEQFF. The CDR3 DNA follows: TGTGCCAGCATCGGACTCCCACATGAGCAGTTCTTC.

The chain links TRBV5-1 to TRBJ2-1; D is unclear. Trimming took off 4 bases at V and 6 bases at J, with 11 bases between the two ends. This CDR3 is built from 13 residues. Germline V gene lookup returns CDR1 SGHRS and CDR2 YFSETQ. The CDR3: CASSRAQSNEQFF. Here the CDR3 DNA reads TGCGCCAGCAGCAGGGCCCAGAGCAATGAGCAGTTCTTC.

The chain is built from TRBV10-3 and TRBJ2-1, with 10 nucleotides matching TRBD2. J lost 9 bases, V lost 3 bases, and 8 bases had no gene match. This CDR3 is 15 amino acids long. Germline V gives CDR1 ENHRY, CDR2 SYGVKD. The CDR3 region has the DNA TGTGCCATCAGTGATCTAGCGGGGGTGGATGGTGAGCAGTTCTTC. Translation gives CAISDLAGVDGEQFF.

The CDR3 DNA follows: TGTGCCACCAGTGACCCGGACAGGGCCTTCTACGAGCAGTACTTC. Translating it yields CATSDPDRAFYEQYF. The rearrangement joins TRBV24-1 to TRBJ2-7; 8 bases match TRBD1. The ends lost 4 bases at V and 3 bases at J; junction bases unmatched: 7. There are 15 residues in the CDR3. The germline CDR1 and CDR2 sequences are KGHDR and SFDVKD.

The rearrangement joins TRBV6-5 to TRBJ2-7; D is perhaps TRBD2 (5 bases). The V gene's germline CDR1 is MNHEY and CDR2 SVGAGI. The CDR3 consists of 18 residues. Trimming shortened V by 0 bases and J by 0 bases, and 18 bases separated the two germline ends. The CDR3 region has the DNA TGTGCCAGCAGTTACTCGAGGGCGACGACATACTTCTCCTACGAGCAGTACTTC. Translated, it gives CASSYSRATTYFSYEQYF.

The V call is TRBV29-1, the J call TRBJ1-2, with D perhaps TRBD1 (5 bases). Germline V gives CDR1 SQVTM, CDR2 ANQGSEA. Between the trimmed V and J ends, which lost 7 bases and 2 bases, there was a span of 14 bases. This CDR3 comprises 13 residues. The CDR3 region is CSGGFGGNYGYTF. The CDR3 coding sequence is TGCAGCGGTGGATTCGGGGGGAACTATGGCTACACCTTC. The variable domain in full, with the rest retrieved from reference TRBV29-1 and TRBJ1-2, is SAVISQKPSRDICQRGTSLTIQCQVDSQVTMMFWYRQQPGQSLTLIATANQGSEATYESGFVIDKFPISRPNLTFSTLTVSNMSPEDSSIYLCSGGFGGNYGYTFGSGTRLTVV.

This clonotype has just one count. The chain employs TRBV3-1 and TRBJ2-5; 7 nucleotides match TRBD2. The germline V gene has CDR1 LGHDT and CDR2 YNNKEL (reference sequence). This CDR3 comprises 17 residues. The ends lost 2 bases at V and 0 bases at J; junction bases unmatched: 9. DNA for the CDR3: TGTGCCAGCAGCCAAATCCCTAGCGGAGGAAACCAAGAGACCCAGTACTTC. It codes for CASSQIPSGGNQETQYF.

This chain joins TRBV7-4 and TRBJ1-2; TRBD1 matches 10 bases. V dropped 5 bases and J dropped 3; count of bases not matched to a gene: 21. The germline V gene encodes CDR1 SGHVT and CDR2 SQSDAQ. The CDR3 has 20 residues. CDR3 in DNA: TGTGCCAGCAGCCCCAAACGAGGGGGGACAGGGGTAATTCGCGACTATGGCTACACCTTC. It specifies CASSPKRGGTGVIRDYGYTF.

The V and J genes are TRBV2 and TRBJ2-5; D gene uncertain. The CDR3 consists of 13 residues. The ends were cut back, 3 bases at V and 5 bases at J, with 10 bases in the middle. Germline lookup yields CDR1 SNHLY and CDR2 FYNNEI. CDR3 loop: CASSDSLEETQYF. In DNA form, the CDR3 reads TGTGCCAGCAGTGACTCCCTTGAGGAGACCCAGTACTTC.

The chain carries TRBV2 and TRBJ1-1; the D is unclear. The CDR3 covers 11 residues. Germline V lookup: CDR1 SNHLY, CDR2 FYNNEI. Trimming took off 4 bases at V and 11 bases at J, with 11 bases between the two ends. The CDR3 DNA sequence: TGTGCCAGCAGTGGACTTTCCCCGGCTTTCTTT. Protein sequence: CASSGLSPAFF.

The chain carries TRBV2 and TRBJ2-5, with TRBD2 as a possible D gene (6 bases). This CDR3 has 14 amino acids. Germline CDR1 and CDR2: SNHLY and FYNNEI. Trimming took 11 bases from V and 2 from J, leaving 18 bases between them. CDR3 sequence reads: CASGDLALQETQYF. The CDR3 bases are TGTGCCTCGGGGGACCTAGCGCTTCAAGAGACCCAGTACTTC.

The chain couples TRBV9 to TRBJ1-2; TRBD1 matches at 8 bases. This CDR3 spans 18 amino acids. V gave up 3 bases and J gave up 3 bases; unmatched junction bases: 16. The germline CDR1 and CDR2 sequences are SGDLS and YYNGEE. The CDR3 here is CASSDPRDRSASHYGYTF. DNA of the CDR3: TGTGCCAGCAGCGACCCCCGGGACAGGTCGGCCTCCCACTATGGCTACACCTTC.